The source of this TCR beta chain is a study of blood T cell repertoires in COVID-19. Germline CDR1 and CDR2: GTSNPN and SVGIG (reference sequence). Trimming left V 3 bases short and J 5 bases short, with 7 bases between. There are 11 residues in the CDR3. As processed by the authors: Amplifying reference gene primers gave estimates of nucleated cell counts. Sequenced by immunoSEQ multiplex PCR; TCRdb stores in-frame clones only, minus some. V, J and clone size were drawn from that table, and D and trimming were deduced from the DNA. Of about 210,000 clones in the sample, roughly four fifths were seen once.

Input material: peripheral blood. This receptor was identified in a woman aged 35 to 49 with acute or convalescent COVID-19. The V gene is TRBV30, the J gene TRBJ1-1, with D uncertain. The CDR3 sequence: CAWSRRTEAFF. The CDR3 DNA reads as TGTGCCTGGAGCCGGAGGACTGAAGCTTTCTTT.